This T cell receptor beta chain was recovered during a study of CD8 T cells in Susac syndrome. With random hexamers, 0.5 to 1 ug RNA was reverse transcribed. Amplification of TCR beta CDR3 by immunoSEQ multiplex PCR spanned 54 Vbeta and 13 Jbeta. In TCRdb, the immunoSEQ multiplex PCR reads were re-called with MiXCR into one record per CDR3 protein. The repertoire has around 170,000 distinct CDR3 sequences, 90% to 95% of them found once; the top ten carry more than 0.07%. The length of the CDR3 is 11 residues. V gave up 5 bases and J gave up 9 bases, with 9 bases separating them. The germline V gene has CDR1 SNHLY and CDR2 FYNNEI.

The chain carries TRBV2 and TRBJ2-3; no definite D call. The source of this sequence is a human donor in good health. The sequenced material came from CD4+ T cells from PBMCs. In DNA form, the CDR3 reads TGTGCCAGCAGTCCTTATGACACGCAGTATTTT. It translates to CASSPYDTQYF.